What follows are 29 T cell receptor beta chains derived from one specimen sequenced in a study of Tregs in tolerant kidney transplant recipients. The assay was immunoSEQ multiplex PCR, and TCRdb's table has in-frame clones only and misses some. The sample data list roughly 48,000 clones. The material sequenced was CD4+ T cells from blood, taken before the transplant. The receptors were sampled from a human donor who received a combined kidney and bone marrow transplant.

Points on this clone: The read ends 3 residues early relative to the CDR3; the germline J gene fills the gap. This chain joins TRBV20-1 and TRBJ2-2, with 10 bases identical to TRBD2. After removal of 1 base from V and 7 bases from J, the junction contained 6 bases not matched to a gene. Germline-derived CDR1 and CDR2 are DFQATT and SNEGSKA (reference sequence). The CDR3 consists of 15 residues. CDR3 bases read: TGCAGTGCTAGAGCTTCTAGCGGGAGTTTCGGGGAG. Encoded protein: CSARASSGSFGE. The entire CDR3 sequence reads CSARASSGSFGELFF.

A word on this clone: The CDR3 end is not reached by the read, which stops 3 residues before it; the germline J gene fills it in. The rearrangement links TRBV12-3 or TRBV12-4 to TRBJ1-5; D possibly corresponds to TRBD1 (5 bases). The CDR3 length is 13 residues. V was clipped by 4 bases and J by 6 bases, with 10 bases between them. CDR3 sequence reads: CASSSAGFQPQHF. Incomplete CDR3 DNA: TGTGCCAGCAGTTCCGCAGGGTTTCAGCCC.

Worth noting for this clone: The read gets to within 3 residues of the CDR3 end, and the germline J gene fills in the rest. The chain couples TRBV20-1 to TRBJ2-7; TRBD2 matches 9 bases. V was clipped by 8 bases and J by 4 bases; unmatched bases: 6. Germline loops: CDR1 DFQATT, CDR2 SNEGSKA (reference sequence). This CDR3 is built from 12 residues. The covered CDR3 bases are TGCAGTTTTAGCGGGAGTGGGTACGAG. It translates to CSFSGSGYE. The whole CDR3 sequence reads CSFSGSGYEQYF.

To note about this clone: Read sequence stops 3 residues before the CDR3 end, and the germline J gene provides the missing end. The chain combines TRBV19 with TRBJ2-3, with 7 bases that match TRBD2. Germline trimming cut 3 bases from V and 4 bases from J; bases unmatched to any gene: 10. CDR1 is LNHDA and CDR2 is SQIVND in the germline V gene (reference sequence). The CDR3 is made up of 16 amino acids. The CDR3 sequence: CASSMVASGGPDTQYF. CDR3 DNA, as far as it was read: TGTGCCAGTAGTATGGTAGCTAGCGGAGGGCCAGATACG. The full variable domain, rest sourced from reference TRBV19 and TRBJ2-3, is DGGITQSPKYLFRKEGQNVTLSCEQNLNHDAMYWYRQDPGQGLRLIYYSQIVNDFQKGDIAEGYSVSREKKESFPLTVTSAQKNPTAFYLCASSMVASGGPDTQYFGPGTRLTVL.

For this clone: The read ends 3 residues before the CDR3 terminus; that terminus is restored from the germline J gene. V usage is TRBV20-1 and J usage is TRBJ2-7, with 12 positions matching TRBD1. CDR3 length: 14 residues. Germline CDR1 DFQATT, CDR2 SNEGSKA (reference sequence). Trimming removed 6 bases from V and 6 bases from J; junction bases left unmatched: 9. The CDR3: CSAPGQGARFEQYF. The part of the CDR3 DNA that was read is TGCAGTGCGCCGGGACAGGGGGCGCGTTTCGAG.

CDR3 DNA, as far as it was read: TGTGCCAGCAGCTTGACAGGACGGATGAACACTGAA. As protein: CASSLTGRMNTE. The complete CDR3 reads CASSLTGRMNTEAFF. V gene TRBV5-4 combines with J gene TRBJ1-1; D might be TRBD1 (5 bases). The read comes to an end 3 residues before the CDR3 does, leaving the germline J gene to fill in the end. Germline V gene sequence: CDR1 SGHNT, CDR2 YYREEE (reference sequence). There are 15 residues in the CDR3. V was trimmed by 1 base and J by 0 bases, leaving 10 bases between them.

In the case of this clone: From the germline J gene comes the end of the CDR3, since the read stops 3 residues before it. The V gene is TRBV6-1, the J gene TRBJ2-2; 9 bases fit TRBD1. The CDR3 runs to 16 residues. The V gene's germline CDR1 is MNHNS and CDR2 SASEGT. V shed 3 bases and J 4 bases; nucleotides not matched to a gene: 6. Partial CDR3 DNA: TGTGCCAGCAGTGAGACCGGGACAGGGACCACCGGGGAG. As protein: CASSETGTGTTGE. From start to end, the CDR3 is CASSETGTGTTGELFF.

In the case of this clone: Read sequence stops 3 residues before the CDR3 end, and the germline J gene provides the missing end. V and J are TRBV5-1 and TRBJ1-1; 7 nucleotides agree with TRBD1. CDR1 and CDR2 from the germline V gene are SGHRS and YFSETQ. V lost 4 bases and J lost 0; bases outside the gene matches: 3. CDR3 length: 14 amino acids. This CDR3 reads CASSAGQMNTEAFF. The CDR3 bases that were read are TGCGCCAGCAGCGCGGGACAGATGAACACTGAA.

A note on this clone: The sequence runs out 3 residues before the end of the CDR3; the remainder is reconstructed from the germline J gene. The chain uses TRBV18 and TRBJ2-3; no firm D call. Germline V CDR1 and CDR2: KGHSH, LQKENI. CDR3 length: 15 residues. Trimming removed 8 bases at V and 1 base at J, with 16 bases between. CDR3 amino acids: CASHHYPLGTDTQYF. The CDR3 bases that were read are TGTGCCAGCCATCACTATCCCTTAGGCACAGATACG.

Notes on this clone: Read coverage stops 3 residues before the CDR3 terminus; the germline J gene supplies the remainder. V gene TRBV19 combines with J gene TRBJ2-5; no clear D. The CDR3 covers 13 residues. Germline-derived CDR1 and CDR2 are LNHDA and SQIVND (reference sequence). The V gene lost 2 bases and the J gene lost 5 bases, with 9 bases spanning the gap. The CDR3 sequence: CASSIYGWETQYF. The part of the CDR3 DNA that was read is TGTGCCAGTAGTATATACGGTTGGGAGACC.

CDR3 sequence: CASSVTGVYPFEQYF. The part of the CDR3 DNA that was read is TGTGCCAGCAGCGTGACGGGGGTCTACCCCTTCGAG. This chain uses TRBV7-2 with TRBJ2-7, with a weak D call TRBD2 (6 bases). The read comes to an end 3 residues before the CDR3 does, leaving the germline J gene to fill in the end. Germline CDR1 SGHTA, CDR2 FQGNSA. This CDR3 spans 15 amino acids. Trimming removed 5 bases at V and 6 bases at J, with 20 bases between.

As concerns this clone: The CDR3 end is not reached by the read, which stops 3 residues before it; the germline J gene fills it in. The chain uses TRBV30 and TRBJ1-1, with 7 nucleotides matching TRBD1. The CDR3 totals 12 residues. Germline assignment: CDR1 GTSNPN and CDR2 SVGIG (reference sequence). V was pared by 8 bases and J by 1 base, with 4 bases of the junction left unmatched. CDR3 sequence: CATGQENTEAFF. The DNA read from the CDR3 is TGTGCCACAGGACAGGAGAACACTGAA.

Concerning this clone itself: The read ends 3 residues shy of where the CDR3 ends; the end is completed using the germline J gene. V usage is TRBV6-2 or TRBV6-3 and J usage is TRBJ2-3, with 7 bases aligning to TRBD2. Germline trimming cut 7 bases from V and 1 base from J; bases unmatched to any gene: 8. The CDR3 runs 15 residues. Per the germline V gene, CDR1 is MNHEY and CDR2 is SVGEGT. The sequenced CDR3 bases are TGTGCCAGCAACGACCCTAGCGGAGGCACAGATACG. Its translation is CASNDPSGGTDT. The entire CDR3 is CASNDPSGGTDTQYF.

Comment on this clone: The read comes to an end 3 residues before the CDR3 does, leaving the germline J gene to fill in the end. The V gene is TRBV30, the J gene TRBJ2-1; 8 positions match TRBD2. CDR1 and CDR2 (germline): GTSNPN, SVGIG (reference sequence). V trimming: 1 base; J trimming: 5 bases; junction bases outside the gene matches: 7. The CDR3 is 15 amino acids. CDR3 bases read: TGTGCCTGGAGTGAATCCGGGACTAGGGACAATGAG. Translating it yields CAWSESGTRDNE. The full CDR3 protein reads CAWSESGTRDNEQFF.

As to this clone: Read coverage stops 3 residues before the CDR3 terminus; the germline J gene supplies the remainder. This chain joins TRBV30 and TRBJ1-1, with D possibly matching TRBD1 (5 bases). Germline lookup yields CDR1 GTSNPN and CDR2 SVGIG (reference sequence). The CDR3 covers 12 residues. Trimming shortened V by 4 bases and J by 4 bases, and 10 bases separated the two germline ends. The DNA read from the CDR3 is TGTGCCTGGAAACGGGGGTTCACTGAA. Translating it yields CAWKRGFTE. In full, the CDR3 is CAWKRGFTEAFF. Filled out from reference TRBV30 and TRBJ1-1, the complete variable domain reads SQTIHQWPATLVQPVGSPLSLECTVEGTSNPNLYWYRQAAGRGLQLLFYSVGIGQISSEVPQNLSASRPQDRQFILSSKKLLLSDSGFYLCAWKRGFTEAFFGQGTRLTVV.

Remarks on this clone: The read terminates 3 residues ahead of where the CDR3 ends, so the germline J gene completes it. The chain couples TRBV18 to TRBJ1-6; the D gene is possibly TRBD1 (5 bases). Trimming left V 8 bases short and J 10 bases short, with 15 bases between. This CDR3 contains 13 residues. Germline CDR1 is KGHSH and CDR2 is LQKENI. The CDR3 is CASADSGESPLHF. CDR3 DNA (partial): TGTGCCAGCGCTGACAGTGGAGAATCACCC.

With respect to this clone: The observed sequence ends 3 residues before the CDR3 terminus, with the missing tail filled in from the germline J gene. The chain carries TRBV5-1 and TRBJ2-5; 9 positions match TRBD1. The germline gives CDR1 SGHRS, CDR2 YFSETQ. V was clipped by 4 bases and J by 2 bases; unmatched bases: 6. This CDR3 has 15 amino acids. The CDR3 DNA, read in part, is TGCGCCAGCAGCCTCCTTGGACAGGGGCAAGAGACC. It specifies CASSLLGQGQET. The whole CDR3 sequence reads CASSLLGQGQETQYF.

Points on this clone: The read ends 3 residues shy of where the CDR3 ends; the end is completed using the germline J gene. The chain has TRBV2 and TRBJ2-7; D ambiguous. The CDR3 is made up of 12 amino acids. The V end lost 5 bases, the J end lost 0 bases, and 5 bases lay between the germline ends. Germline-derived CDR1 and CDR2 are SNHLY and FYNNEI. CDR3 DNA (partial): TGTGCCAGCAGTCCGTTCTCCTACGAG. Its translation: CASSPFSYE. The entire CDR3 is CASSPFSYEQYF.

As for this clone: The observed sequence ends 3 residues before the CDR3 terminus, with the missing tail filled in from the germline J gene. J is TRBJ2-5 and V is TRBV20-1, with 7 bases identical to TRBD1. The CDR3 is 16 residues long. Trimming cost V 5 bases and J 3 bases; bases outside gene matches: 15. CDR1 is DFQATT and CDR2 is SNEGSKA in the germline V gene (reference sequence). The CDR3 protein is CSAFTNRDSYKETQYF. The sequenced part of the CDR3 DNA is TGCAGTGCTTTCACAAACCGGGACAGTTACAAAGAGACC.

With regard to this clone: The read halts 3 residues ahead of the CDR3 end, with the missing end drawn from the germline J gene. The chain has TRBV6-2 or TRBV6-3 and TRBJ1-5; D not certain. The CDR3 sequence is 17 residues long. Trimming pared 0 bases from V and 7 bases from J, leaving 19 bases between. Germline lookup yields CDR1 MNHEY and CDR2 SVGEGT. Partial CDR3 DNA: TGTGCCAGCAGTTACTCTAGTCCGATACCCGGGTGGCAGCCC. Translating it yields CASSYSSPIPGWQP. The full CDR3 protein is CASSYSSPIPGWQPQHF.

Comments on this clone: The read is 3 residues too short to cover the CDR3 end, so that end is filled in from the germline J gene. V usage is TRBV2 and J usage is TRBJ1-4; possible D gene TRBD1, 5 bases. This CDR3 spans 12 amino acids. Germline V CDR1 and CDR2: SNHLY, FYNNEI. The CDR3 protein is CASSEGAGRLFF. The sequenced part of the CDR3 DNA is TGTGCCAGCAGTGAAGGGGCAGGGAGA.

Points on this clone: The read gets to within 3 residues of the CDR3 end, and the germline J gene fills in the rest. V gene TRBV19 combines with J gene TRBJ2-5; 9 bases line up with TRBD2. The CDR3 extends over 15 amino acids. CDR1 LNHDA and CDR2 SQIVND come from the germline V gene (reference sequence). V was clipped by 4 bases and J by 5 bases; unmatched bases: 8. CDR3 residues: CASSTRGGAQETQYF. The sequenced part of the CDR3 DNA is TGTGCCAGTAGTACTCGCGGGGGGGCGCAGGAGACC. The whole variable domain, remainder taken from reference TRBV19 and TRBJ2-5, is DGGITQSPKYLFRKEGQNVTLSCEQNLNHDAMYWYRQDPGQGLRLIYYSQIVNDFQKGDIAEGYSVSREKKESFPLTVTSAQKNPTAFYLCASSTRGGAQETQYFGPGTRLLVL.

With regard to this clone: The CDR3 is cut off 3 residues early in the read; its end comes from the germline J gene. The J gene is TRBJ2-5, the V gene TRBV7-8; TRBD2 is a possible D gene (6 bases). Germline-derived CDR1 and CDR2 are SGHVS and FQNEAQ. The CDR3 runs 18 residues. V dropped 0 bases and J dropped 5 bases, with 22 bases sitting between them. The covered CDR3 bases are TGTGCCAGCAGCTTAGCGGAGGGGAGCGCGGCGGCTAGGGAGACC. Protein: CASSLAEGSAAARET. The whole CDR3 region reads CASSLAEGSAAARETQYF.

On this clone itself: The read stops 3 residues short of the end of the CDR3; the missing end is completed from the germline J gene. J is TRBJ2-7 and V is TRBV5-6, with D possibly matching TRBD2 (6 bases). V lost 4 bases and J lost 3, with 17 bases in between. CDR3 size: 15 residues. Germline CDR1 is SGHDT and CDR2 is YYEEEE. The CDR3 sequence is CASSPGGAGGYEQYF. Incomplete CDR3 DNA: TGTGCCAGCAGCCCGGGCGGGGCTGGGGGCTACGAG.

CDR3 bases read: TGCAGTGCCCTCGGGGAGCGATTAAACAATGAG. This translates into CSALGERLNNE. The whole CDR3 protein is CSALGERLNNEQFF. The V and J genes are TRBV20-1 and TRBJ2-1; D perhaps matches TRBD2 (5 bases). The CDR3 end is not reached by the read, which stops 3 residues before it; the germline J gene fills it in. The germline gives CDR1 DFQATT, CDR2 SNEGSKA (reference sequence). Trimming cost V 6 bases and J 5 bases, with 17 bases left between them. This CDR3 region has 14 residues.

The sequenced CDR3 bases are TGTGCCTCGAGGGGTGAGCTCCGAGGGCACGAG. This encodes CASRGELRGHE. The whole CDR3 sequence reads CASRGELRGHEQYF. V and J are TRBV2 and TRBJ2-7; D is perhaps TRBD1 or TRBD2 (5 bases each). With the read ending 3 residues before the CDR3 end, the germline J gene is used to fill in that end. Germline CDR1 and CDR2: SNHLY and FYNNEI. Trimming took off 11 bases at V and 5 bases at J, with 22 bases between the two ends. This CDR3 spans 14 amino acids.

A note on this clone: The observed sequence ends 3 residues before the CDR3 terminus, with the missing tail filled in from the germline J gene. The V call is TRBV7-9, the J call TRBJ1-2; a weak D match, TRBD1 (6 bases). Germline values: CDR1 SEHNR, CDR2 FQNEAQ (reference sequence). V lost 5 bases, J lost 4 bases, and 14 bases lay in between. The CDR3 is 14 amino acids. The covered CDR3 bases are TGTGCCAGCAGCGCGATCCAGGGGTCCTATGGC. As protein: CASSAIQGSYG. The full CDR3 protein is CASSAIQGSYGYTF. Looking up the rest from reference TRBV7-9 and TRBJ1-2 gives the full variable domain: DTGVSQNPRHKITKRGQNVTFRCDPISEHNRLYWYRQTLGQGPEFLTYFQNEAQLEKSRLLSDRFSAERPKGSFSTLEIQRTEQGDSAMYLCASSAIQGSYGYTFGSGTRLTVV.

Of note for this clone: From the germline J gene comes the end of the CDR3, since the read stops 3 residues before it. The rearrangement joins TRBV30 to TRBJ2-1; 7 nucleotides match TRBD2. This CDR3 has 13 amino acids. V lost 4 bases and J lost 4; bases outside the gene matches: 4. Germline loops: CDR1 GTSNPN, CDR2 SVGIG (reference sequence). The CDR3 spells CAWTSGYYNEQFF. The part of the CDR3 DNA that was read is TGTGCCTGGACTAGCGGATATTACAATGAG.

Remarks on this clone: The CDR3 end lies 3 residues beyond the end of the read and is filled in from the germline J gene. V usage is TRBV7-3 and J usage is TRBJ2-1, with D perhaps matching TRBD1 (6 bases). There are 15 residues in the CDR3. Germline V gene sequence: CDR1 SGHTA, CDR2 FQGTGA. Between the trimmed V and J ends, which lost 5 bases and 2 bases, there was a span of 13 bases. CDR3 region: CASSGNRVPYNEQFF. CDR3 DNA, as far as it was read: TGTGCCAGCAGCGGGAACAGGGTACCCTACAATGAG.